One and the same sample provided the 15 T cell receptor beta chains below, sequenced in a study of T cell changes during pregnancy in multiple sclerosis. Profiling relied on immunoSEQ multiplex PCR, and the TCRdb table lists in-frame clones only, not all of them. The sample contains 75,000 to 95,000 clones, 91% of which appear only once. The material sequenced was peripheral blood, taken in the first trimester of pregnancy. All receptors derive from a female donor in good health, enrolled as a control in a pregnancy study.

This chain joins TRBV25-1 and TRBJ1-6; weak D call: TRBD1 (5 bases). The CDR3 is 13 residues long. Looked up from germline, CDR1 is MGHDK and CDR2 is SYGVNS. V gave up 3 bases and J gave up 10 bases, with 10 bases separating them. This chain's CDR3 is CASSDRAGSPLHF. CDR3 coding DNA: TGTGCCAGCAGTGACAGGGCGGGATCACCCCTCCACTTT.

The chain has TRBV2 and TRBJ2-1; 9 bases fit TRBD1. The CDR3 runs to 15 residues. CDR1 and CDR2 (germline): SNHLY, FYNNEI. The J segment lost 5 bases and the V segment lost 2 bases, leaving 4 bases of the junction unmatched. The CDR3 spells CASSERTGVNNEQFF. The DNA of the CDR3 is TGTGCCAGCAGTGAAAGGACAGGGGTGAACAATGAGCAGTTCTTC.

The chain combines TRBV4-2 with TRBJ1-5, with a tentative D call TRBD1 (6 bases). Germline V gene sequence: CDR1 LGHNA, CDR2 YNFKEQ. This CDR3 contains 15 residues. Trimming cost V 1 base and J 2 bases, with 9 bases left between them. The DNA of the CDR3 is TGTGCCAGCAGCCAAGGAGGGGGTCGCAATCAGCCCCAGCATTTT. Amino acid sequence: CASSQGGGRNQPQHF.

The CDR3 DNA sequence: TGTGCCAGCAGCCAAGAGACTAAAGGCTACCGTGGCTACACCTTC. This sequence encodes CASSQETKGYRGYTF. The genes are TRBV14 and TRBJ1-2; unclear D gene. CDR1 and CDR2 from the germline V gene are SGHDN and FVKESK. The CDR3 has 15 amino acids. With 0 bases removed from V and 7 bases from J, the gap between germline ends came to 15 bases.

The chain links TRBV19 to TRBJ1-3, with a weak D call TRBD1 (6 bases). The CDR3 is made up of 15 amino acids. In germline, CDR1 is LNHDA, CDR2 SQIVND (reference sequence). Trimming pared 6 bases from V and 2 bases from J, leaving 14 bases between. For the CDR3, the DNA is TGTGCCAGTAGCCCAGAGACAGGAACTGGAAACACCATATATTTT. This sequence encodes CASSPETGTGNTIYF. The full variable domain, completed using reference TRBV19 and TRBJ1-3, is DGGITQSPKYLFRKEGQNVTLSCEQNLNHDAMYWYRQDPGQGLRLIYYSQIVNDFQKGDIAEGYSVSREKKESFPLTVTSAQKNPTAFYLCASSPETGTGNTIYFGEGSWLTVV.

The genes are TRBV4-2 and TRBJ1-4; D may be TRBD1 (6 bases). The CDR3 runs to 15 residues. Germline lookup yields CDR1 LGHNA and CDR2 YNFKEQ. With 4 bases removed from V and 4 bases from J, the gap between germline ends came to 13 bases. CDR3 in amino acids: CASSLQAGDNEKLFF. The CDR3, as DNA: TGTGCCAGCAGCCTCCAAGCAGGGGATAATGAAAAACTGTTTTTT.

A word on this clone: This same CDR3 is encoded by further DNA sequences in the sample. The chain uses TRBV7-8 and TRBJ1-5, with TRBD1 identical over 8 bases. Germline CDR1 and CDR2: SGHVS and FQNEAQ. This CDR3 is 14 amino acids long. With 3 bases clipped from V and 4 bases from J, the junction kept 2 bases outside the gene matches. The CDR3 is CASSLTGVNQPQHF. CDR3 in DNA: TGTGCCAGCAGCTTGACAGGGGTAAATCAGCCCCAGCATTTT.

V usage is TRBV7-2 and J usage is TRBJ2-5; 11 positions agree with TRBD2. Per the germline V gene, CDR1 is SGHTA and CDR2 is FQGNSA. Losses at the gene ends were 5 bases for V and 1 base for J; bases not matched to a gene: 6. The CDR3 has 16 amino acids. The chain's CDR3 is CASSTRSGGAQETQYF. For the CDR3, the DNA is TGTGCCAGCAGCACACGTAGCGGGGGGGCCCAAGAGACCCAGTACTTC.

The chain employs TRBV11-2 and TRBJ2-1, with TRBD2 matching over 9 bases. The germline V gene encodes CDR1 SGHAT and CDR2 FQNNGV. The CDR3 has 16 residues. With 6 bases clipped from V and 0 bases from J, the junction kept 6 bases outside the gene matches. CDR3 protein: CASRSRSGGSYNEQFF. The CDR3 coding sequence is TGTGCCAGCAGATCACGTAGCGGGGGCTCCTACAATGAGCAGTTCTTC.

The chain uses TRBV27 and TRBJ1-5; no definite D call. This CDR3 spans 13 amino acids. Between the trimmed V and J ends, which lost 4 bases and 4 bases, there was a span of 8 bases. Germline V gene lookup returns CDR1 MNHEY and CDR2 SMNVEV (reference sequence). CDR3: CASSWARNQPQHF. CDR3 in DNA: TGTGCCAGCAGTTGGGCCCGGAATCAGCCCCAGCATTTT.

CDR3 nucleotide sequence: TGTGCCAGCAGTCCGGAGGGGAATTCACCCCTCCACTTT. Translating it yields CASSPEGNSPLHF. This chain connects TRBV6-5 to TRBJ1-6, with D possibly being TRBD1 (5 bases). Germline V CDR1 and CDR2: MNHEY, SVGAGI. The CDR3 covers 13 residues. V lost 5 bases and J lost 7, with 9 bases in between.

The CDR3 is CASSVVANTEAFF. The CDR3 DNA is TGTGCCAGCAGCGTAGTGGCGAACACTGAAGCTTTCTTT. The chain employs TRBV9 and TRBJ1-1; D is undetermined. Germline values: CDR1 SGDLS, CDR2 YYNGEE. This CDR3 has 13 amino acids. Trimming stripped 0 bases from V and 1 base from J, with 4 bases between.

CDR3 nucleotide sequence: TGTGCCAGCAGTGAGGGGCGGGGGGACGCAGAGACCCAGTACTTC. It codes for CASSEGRGDAETQYF. This sequence joins TRBV2 and TRBJ2-5, with TRBD2 matching 8 bases. The CDR3 runs 15 residues. Germline CDR1 reads SNHLY; CDR2 reads FYNNEI. The trim removed 3 bases at V and 4 bases at J, leaving 7 bases unmatched.

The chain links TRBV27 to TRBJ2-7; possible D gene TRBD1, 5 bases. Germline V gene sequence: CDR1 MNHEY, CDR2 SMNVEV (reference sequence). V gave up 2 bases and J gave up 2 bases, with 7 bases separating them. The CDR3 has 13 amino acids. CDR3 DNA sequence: TGTGCCAGCAGTTTAAAGGGGCCCTACGAGCAGTACTTC. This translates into CASSLKGPYEQYF.

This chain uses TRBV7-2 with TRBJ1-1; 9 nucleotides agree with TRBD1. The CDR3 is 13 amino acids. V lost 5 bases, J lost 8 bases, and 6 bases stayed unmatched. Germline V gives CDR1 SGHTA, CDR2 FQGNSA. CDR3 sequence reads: CASSTRQGGEAFF. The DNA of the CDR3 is TGTGCCAGCAGCACACGACAGGGGGGAGAAGCTTTCTTT. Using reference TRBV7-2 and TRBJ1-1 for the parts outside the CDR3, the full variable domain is GAGVSQSPSNKVTEKGKDVELRCDPISGHTALYWYRQSLGQGLEFLIYFQGNSAPDKSGLPSDRFSAERTGGSVSTLTIQRTQQEDSAVYLCASSTRQGGEAFFGQGTRLTVV.